This TCR beta chain was observed in a study of cytomegalovirus exposure and HLA in healthy donors. Study-level results: Relative to the roughly 700-donor mean, N-insertions were reportedly fewer in an Asian-associated ancestry cluster in a later analysis. TCR beta chains numbering under 200 were designated cytomegalovirus-associated. Several top significant clusters appeared, in a later analysis, to be linked to common viral pathogens. Owing to their indistinguishability, certain V segments, notably TRBV6-2 and TRBV6-3, were excluded.

PCR was performed using 60 Vbeta and 13 Jbeta primers. Method: immunoSEQ multiplex PCR; TCRdb's copy keeps in-frame clones and lacks some. The sample carries over 130,000 clones, 60% to 85% recorded once. Germline CDR1 is SGHRS and CDR2 is YFSETQ. Deletions cut 5 bases from V and 3 bases from J, with 15 bases between. This CDR3 spans 14 amino acids. As for this clone: The antigen remains undetermined.

The origin of this receptor is a man aged 50-59 years in good health and CMV-seropositive. This chain joins TRBV5-1 and TRBJ2-7; the D gene is possibly TRBD1 (6 bases). The sequenced material came from PBMCs. The CDR3 nucleotides read TGCGCCAGCAGGGACAGTTTGTCAGGCTACGAGCAGTACTTC. It encodes CASRDSLSGYEQYF.